This T cell receptor (beta chain) stems from a study of blood T cell repertoires in COVID-19. This study enrolled people aged about 18 to 100 from around 26 US geographic areas. Within 2 weeks of study entry, exposed participants had contacted a PCR-confirmed or clinician-diagnosed COVID-19 case. Measured with immunoSEQ multiplex PCR; TCRdb has only the in-frame clones, and not every one. The sample consists of roughly 150,000 clones, approximately 88% of them appearing once. The CDR3 has 13 amino acids. The V and J ends lost 8 bases and 8 bases, in that order; junction bases with no gene match: 1. Germline V gives CDR1 SNHLY, CDR2 FYNNEI. A single count supports this clone.

The origin of this receptor is a man between 65 and 85 years old who had been exposed to COVID-19. The sample comprised PBMCs or T cells enriched from blood (not recorded which). This sequence joins TRBV2 and TRBJ2-1; 15 bases map to TRBD2. CDR3 sequence: CASRTSGGDEQFF. CDR3 nucleotide sequence: TGTGCCAGCCGGACTAGCGGGGGGGATGAGCAGTTCTTC.